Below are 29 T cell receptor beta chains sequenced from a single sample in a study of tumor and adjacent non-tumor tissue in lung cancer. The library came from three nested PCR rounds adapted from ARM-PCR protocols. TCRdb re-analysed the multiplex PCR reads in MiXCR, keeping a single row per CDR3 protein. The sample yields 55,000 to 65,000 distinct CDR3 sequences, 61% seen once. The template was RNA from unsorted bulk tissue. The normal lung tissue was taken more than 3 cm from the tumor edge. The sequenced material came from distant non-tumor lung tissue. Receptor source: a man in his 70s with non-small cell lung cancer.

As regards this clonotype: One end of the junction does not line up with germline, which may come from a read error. The CDR3 DNA reads TGTGCTAGCGGTTTTCGCCGGGAGCCAACTGGAGACACCATATATTTT. Its translation is CASGFRREPTGDTIYF. The chain links TRBV12-3 or TRBV12-4 to TRBJ1-3, with no clear D. This CDR3 is 16 amino acids long.

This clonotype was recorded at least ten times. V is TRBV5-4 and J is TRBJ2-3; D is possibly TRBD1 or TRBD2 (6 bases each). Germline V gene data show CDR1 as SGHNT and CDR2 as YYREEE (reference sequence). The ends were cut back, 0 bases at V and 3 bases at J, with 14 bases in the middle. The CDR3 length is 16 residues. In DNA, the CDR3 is TGTGCCAGCAGCTTGGGAGCCGGGGGCAGGACAGATACGCAGTATTTT. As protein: CASSLGAGGRTDTQYF. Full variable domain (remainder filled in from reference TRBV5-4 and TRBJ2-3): ETGVTQSPTHLIKTRGQQVTLRCSSQSGHNTVSWYQQALGQGPQFIFQYYREEENGRGNFPPRFSGLQFPNYSSELNVNALELDDSALYLCASSLGAGGRTDTQYFGPGTRLTVL.

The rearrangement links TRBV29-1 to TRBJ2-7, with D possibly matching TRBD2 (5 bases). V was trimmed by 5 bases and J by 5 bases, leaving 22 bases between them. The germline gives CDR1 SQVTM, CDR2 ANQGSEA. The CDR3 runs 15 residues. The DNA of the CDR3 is TGCAGCGTTACAAGAGAGGTCGGGATAGCCGACGAGCAGTACTTC. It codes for CSVTREVGIADEQYF.

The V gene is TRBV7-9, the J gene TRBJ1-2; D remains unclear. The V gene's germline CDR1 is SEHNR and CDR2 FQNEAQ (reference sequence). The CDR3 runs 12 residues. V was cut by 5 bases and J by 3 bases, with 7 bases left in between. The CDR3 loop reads CASSEADYGYTF. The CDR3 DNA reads TGTGCCAGCAGCGAAGCTGACTATGGCTACACCTTC. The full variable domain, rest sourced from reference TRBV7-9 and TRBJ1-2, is DTGVSQNPRHKITKRGQNVTFRCDPISEHNRLYWYRQTLGQGPEFLTYFQNEAQLEKSRLLSDRFSAERPKGSFSTLEIQRTEQGDSAMYLCASSEADYGYTFGSGTRLTVV.

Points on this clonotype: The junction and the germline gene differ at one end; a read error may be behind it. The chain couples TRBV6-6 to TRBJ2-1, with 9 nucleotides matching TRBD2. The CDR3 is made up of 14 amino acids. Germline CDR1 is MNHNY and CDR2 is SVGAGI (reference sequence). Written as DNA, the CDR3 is TGTGTCAGCACCCCCCTAGCGGGGCCTGGTGAGCAGTTCTTC. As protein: CVSTPLAGPGEQFF.

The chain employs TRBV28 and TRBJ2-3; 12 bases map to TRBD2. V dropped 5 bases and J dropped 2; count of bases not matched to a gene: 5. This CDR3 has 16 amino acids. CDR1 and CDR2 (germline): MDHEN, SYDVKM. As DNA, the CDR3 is TGTGCCAGCAGTGTGACTAGCGGGGGCCTCACAGATACGCAGTATTTT. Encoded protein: CASSVTSGGLTDTQYF.

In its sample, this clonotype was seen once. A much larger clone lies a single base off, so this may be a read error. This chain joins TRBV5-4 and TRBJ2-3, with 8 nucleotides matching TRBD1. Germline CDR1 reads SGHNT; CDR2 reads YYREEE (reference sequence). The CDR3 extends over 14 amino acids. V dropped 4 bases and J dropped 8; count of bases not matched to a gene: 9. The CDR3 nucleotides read TGTGCCAGCAGCCCAGAGACAGGGGATGGTACGCAGTATTTT. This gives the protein CASSPETGDGTQYF. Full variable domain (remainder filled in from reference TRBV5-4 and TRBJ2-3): ETGVTQSPTHLIKTRGQQVTLRCSSQSGHNTVSWYQQALGQGPQFIFQYYREEENGRGNFPPRFSGLQFPNYSSELNVNALELDDSALYLCASSPETGDGTQYFGPGTRLTVL.

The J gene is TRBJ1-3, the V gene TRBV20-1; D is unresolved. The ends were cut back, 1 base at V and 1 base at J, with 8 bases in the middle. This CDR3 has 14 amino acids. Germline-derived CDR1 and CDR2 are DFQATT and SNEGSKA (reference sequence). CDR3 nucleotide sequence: TGCAGTGCTAGAGGCGCAGGTTCTGGAAACACCATATATTTT. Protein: CSARGAGSGNTIYF.

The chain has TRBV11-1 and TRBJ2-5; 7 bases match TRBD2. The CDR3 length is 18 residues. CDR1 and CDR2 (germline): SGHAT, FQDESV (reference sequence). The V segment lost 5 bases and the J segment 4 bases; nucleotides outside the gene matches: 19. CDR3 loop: CASSQIIVLARALETQYF. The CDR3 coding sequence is TGTGCCAGCAGCCAGATTATCGTACTAGCGAGGGCCTTAGAGACCCAGTACTTC.

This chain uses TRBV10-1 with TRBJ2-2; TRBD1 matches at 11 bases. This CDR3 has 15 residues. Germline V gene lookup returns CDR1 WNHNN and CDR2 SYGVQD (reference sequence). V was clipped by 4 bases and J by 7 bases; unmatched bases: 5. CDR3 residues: CASSVDRGRGGELFF. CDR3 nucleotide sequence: TGCGCCAGCAGTGTGGACAGGGGGCGAGGCGGGGAGCTGTTTTTT.

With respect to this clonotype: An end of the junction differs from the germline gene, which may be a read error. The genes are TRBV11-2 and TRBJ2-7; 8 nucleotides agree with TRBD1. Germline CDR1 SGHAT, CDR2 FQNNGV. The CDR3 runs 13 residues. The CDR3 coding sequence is TGTTCCAGCGGCAGGACAGGGCCCTACGAGCAGTACTTC. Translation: CSSGRTGPYEQYF.

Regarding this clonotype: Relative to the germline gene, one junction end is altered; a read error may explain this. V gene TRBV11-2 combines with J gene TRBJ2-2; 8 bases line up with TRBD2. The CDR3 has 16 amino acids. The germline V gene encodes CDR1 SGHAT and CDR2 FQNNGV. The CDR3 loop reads CTSSSGGETNTGELFF. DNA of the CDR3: TGTACCAGCAGCTCGGGAGGGGAGACGAACACCGGGGAGCTGTTTTTT.

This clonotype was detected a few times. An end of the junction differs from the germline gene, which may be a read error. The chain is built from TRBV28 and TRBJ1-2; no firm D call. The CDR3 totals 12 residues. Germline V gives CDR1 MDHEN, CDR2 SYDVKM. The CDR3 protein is CVSTLGSYGYTF. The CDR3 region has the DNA TGTGTCAGCACTCTAGGAAGCTATGGCTACACCTTC.

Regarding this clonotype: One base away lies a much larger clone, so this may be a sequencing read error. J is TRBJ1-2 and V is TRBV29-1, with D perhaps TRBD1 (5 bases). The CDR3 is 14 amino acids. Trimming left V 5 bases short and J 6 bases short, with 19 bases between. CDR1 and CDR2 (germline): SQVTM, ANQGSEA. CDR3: CSVTIIGAEDGYTF. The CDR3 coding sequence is TGCAGCGTTACGATTATAGGGGCGGAGGATGGCTACACCTTC.

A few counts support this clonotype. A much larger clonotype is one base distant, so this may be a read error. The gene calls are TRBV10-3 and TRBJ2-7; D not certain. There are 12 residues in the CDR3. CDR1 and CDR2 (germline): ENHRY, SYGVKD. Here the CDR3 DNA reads TGTGTCATCAGTGATATTCCAACCGAGCAGTACTTC. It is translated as CVISDIPTEQYF.

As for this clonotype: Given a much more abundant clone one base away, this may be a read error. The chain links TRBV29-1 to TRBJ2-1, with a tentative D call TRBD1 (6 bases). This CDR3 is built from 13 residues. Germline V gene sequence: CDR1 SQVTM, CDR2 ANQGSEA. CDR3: CSTGSSSHNEQFF. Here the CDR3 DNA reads TGCAGCACAGGGTCAAGCTCCCACAATGAGCAGTTCTTC.

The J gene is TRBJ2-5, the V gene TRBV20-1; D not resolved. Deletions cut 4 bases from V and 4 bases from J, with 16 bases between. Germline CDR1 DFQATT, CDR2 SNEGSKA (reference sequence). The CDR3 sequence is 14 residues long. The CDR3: CSATPGVESETQYF. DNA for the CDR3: TGCAGTGCTACACCTGGAGTAGAATCAGAGACCCAGTACTTC.

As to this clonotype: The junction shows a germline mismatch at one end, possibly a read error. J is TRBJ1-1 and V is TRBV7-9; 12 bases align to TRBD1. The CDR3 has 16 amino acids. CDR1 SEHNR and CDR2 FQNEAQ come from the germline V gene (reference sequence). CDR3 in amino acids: CASRLPGQGALTDAFF. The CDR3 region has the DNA TGTGCCAGCAGATTGCCGGGACAGGGGGCGCTGACTGATGCTTTCTTT.

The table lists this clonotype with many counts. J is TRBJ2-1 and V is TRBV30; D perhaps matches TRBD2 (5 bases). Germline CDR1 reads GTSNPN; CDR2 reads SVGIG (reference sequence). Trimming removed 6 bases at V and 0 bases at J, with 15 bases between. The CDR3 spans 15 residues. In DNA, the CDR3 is TGTGCCTGCCTCAGCGGCCTAAGCTCCTACAATGAGCAGTTCTTC. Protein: CACLSGLSSYNEQFF.

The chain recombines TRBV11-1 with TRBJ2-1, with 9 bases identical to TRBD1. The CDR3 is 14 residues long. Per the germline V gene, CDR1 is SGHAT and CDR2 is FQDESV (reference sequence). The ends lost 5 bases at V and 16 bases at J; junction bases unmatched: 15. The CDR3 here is CASSPWTGVNVQFF. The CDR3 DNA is TGTGCCAGCAGCCCCTGGACAGGGGTGAACGTGCAATTCTTC.

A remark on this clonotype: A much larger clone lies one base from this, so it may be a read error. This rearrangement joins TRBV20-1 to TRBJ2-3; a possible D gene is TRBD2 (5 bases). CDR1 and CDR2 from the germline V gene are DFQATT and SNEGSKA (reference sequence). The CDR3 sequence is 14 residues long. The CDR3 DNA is TGCAGTACTAGAACCCCGGACTTCACAGATACGCAGTATTTT. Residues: CSTRTPDFTDTQYF.

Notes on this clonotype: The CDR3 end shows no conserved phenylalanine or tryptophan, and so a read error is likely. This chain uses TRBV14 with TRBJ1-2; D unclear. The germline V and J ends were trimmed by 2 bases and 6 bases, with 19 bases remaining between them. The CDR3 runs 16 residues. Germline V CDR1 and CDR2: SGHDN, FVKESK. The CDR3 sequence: CASSQWPERARNGYTL. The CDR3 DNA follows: TGTGCCAGCAGCCAATGGCCTGAGCGGGCTCGGAATGGCTACACCCTC.

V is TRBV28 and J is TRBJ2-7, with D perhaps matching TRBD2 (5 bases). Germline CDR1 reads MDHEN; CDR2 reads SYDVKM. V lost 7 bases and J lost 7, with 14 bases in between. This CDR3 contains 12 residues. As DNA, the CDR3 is TGTGCCAGCACCGCCTTGGGGAGTGAGCAGTACTTC. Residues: CASTALGSEQYF.

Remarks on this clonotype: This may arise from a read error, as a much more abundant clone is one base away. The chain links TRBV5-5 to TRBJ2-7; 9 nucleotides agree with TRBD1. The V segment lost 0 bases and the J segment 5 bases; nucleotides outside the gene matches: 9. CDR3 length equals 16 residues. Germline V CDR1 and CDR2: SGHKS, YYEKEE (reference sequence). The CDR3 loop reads CASSLGLLGQGHEQYF. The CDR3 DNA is TGTGCCAGCAGCTTGGGCCTACTGGGACAGGGCCACGAGCAGTACTTC.

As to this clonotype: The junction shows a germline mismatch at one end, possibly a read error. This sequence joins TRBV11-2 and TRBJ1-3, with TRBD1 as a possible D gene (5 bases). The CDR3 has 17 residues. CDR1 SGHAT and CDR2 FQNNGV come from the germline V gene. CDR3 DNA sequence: TGTGCCAGCAGCTTATTTACTGAGGGGATCTCTGGAAACAGCATATATTTT. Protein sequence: CASSLFTEGISGNSIYF.

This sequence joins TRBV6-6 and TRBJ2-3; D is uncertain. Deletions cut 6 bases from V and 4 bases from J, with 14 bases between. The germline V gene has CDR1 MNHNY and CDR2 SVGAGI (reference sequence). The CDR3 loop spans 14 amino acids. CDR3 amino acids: CASRHVSTADTQYF. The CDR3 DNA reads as TGTGCCAGCAGACACGTGAGCACGGCAGATACGCAGTATTTT.

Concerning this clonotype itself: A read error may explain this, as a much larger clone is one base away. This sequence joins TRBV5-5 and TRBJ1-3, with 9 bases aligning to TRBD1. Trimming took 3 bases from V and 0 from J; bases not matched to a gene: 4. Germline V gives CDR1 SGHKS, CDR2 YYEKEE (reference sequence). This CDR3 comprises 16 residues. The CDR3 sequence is CASSWTGEGSGNTIYF. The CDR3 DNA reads TGTGCCAGCAGCTGGACAGGGGAAGGCTCTGGAAACACCATATATTTT.

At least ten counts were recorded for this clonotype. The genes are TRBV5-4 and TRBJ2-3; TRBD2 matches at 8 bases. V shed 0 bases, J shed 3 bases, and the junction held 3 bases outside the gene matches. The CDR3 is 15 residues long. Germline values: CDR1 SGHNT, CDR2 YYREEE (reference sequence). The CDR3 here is CASSLAREGTDTQYF. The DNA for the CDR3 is TGTGCCAGCAGCTTGGCCCGGGAGGGAACAGATACGCAGTATTTT.

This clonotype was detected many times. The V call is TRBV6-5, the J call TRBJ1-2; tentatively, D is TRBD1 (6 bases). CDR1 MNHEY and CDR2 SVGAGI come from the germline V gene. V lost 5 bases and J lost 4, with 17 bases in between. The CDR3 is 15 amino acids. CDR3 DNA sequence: TGTGCCAGCAGTCAAACGACCACAGGGCTCTATGGCTACACCTTC. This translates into CASSQTTTGLYGYTF.